Below, one TCR beta chain is given with its context. Its matching antigen is unknown. This specimen comes from a study of T-cell reconstitution after alpha-beta-depleted transplantation in children. Overall study findings and caveats: About two months after transplant, alpha-beta T cells reportedly came from several hundred expanded graft clones. One year after transplant, T-cell counts and diversity came mostly from newly produced T cells.

A library of TCRbeta sequences, prepared with unique molecular identifiers, was generated. Via MiXCR, TCRdb re-called the PCR reads, giving one row per CDR3 protein. The sample includes around 140,000 distinct CDR3 sequences, 8% to 10% of them seen just once. The source material was PBMCs, mostly from graft donor cells, sampled 180 days after TCRalphabeta/CD19-depleted stem cell transplant. The TCR comes from a female patient under 10 years old who had a stem cell transplant for congenital amegakaryocytic thrombocytopenia, so the T cells may come from the graft donor.

CDR3 nucleotides: TGTGCCATCAGTGAGCGGGTCGGGTTTTTCTTAGCCAGCAATGAGCAGTTCTTC. Protein sequence: CAISERVGFFLASNEQFF. The chain joins TRBV10-3 to TRBJ2-1; no definite D call. CDR1 is ENHRY, CDR2 SYGVKD, per germline. This CDR3 is built from 18 residues. The V end was cut by 2 bases, the J end by 6 bases, with 23 bases between.